The 18 T cell receptor beta chains given below trace back to one sample, sequenced in a study of CD4+ T cells in melanoma. TCRdb's table, derived via immunoSEQ multiplex PCR, lists solely in-frame clones and lacks some. The sample has about 140,000 clones, around nine tenths seen once; the top ten hold 1.5%. These receptor sequences come from a human donor with melanoma.

The chain combines TRBV12-5 with TRBJ1-1; D gene unclear. The CDR3 covers 15 residues. The V and J ends lost 3 bases and 2 bases respectively, with 13 bases between them. Germline loops: CDR1 LGHNT, CDR2 FRNRAP. CDR3 sequence reads: CASGLSRSSNTEAFF. CDR3 DNA sequence: TGTGCTAGTGGTTTATCGAGGAGCTCCAACACTGAAGCTTTCTTT.

The chain is built from TRBV5-1 and TRBJ2-5; D perhaps matches TRBD2 (5 bases). Trimming shortened V by 1 base and J by 0 bases, and 13 bases separated the two germline ends. CDR3 length: 16 amino acids. Germline V gene lookup returns CDR1 SGHRS and CDR2 YFSETQ. For the CDR3, the DNA is TGCGCCAGCAGCTTGCAGGCGGGTTCGTACCAAGAGACCCAGTACTTC. Translated, it gives CASSLQAGSYQETQYF.

This clone showed up just once. V and J are TRBV2 and TRBJ2-7; no firm D call. Germline V gene data show CDR1 as SNHLY and CDR2 as FYNNEI. Trimming shortened V by 8 bases and J by 0 bases, and 11 bases separated the two germline ends. This CDR3 has 13 residues. The CDR3 region has the DNA TGTGCCAGCGATGATCCGTACTCCTACGAGCAGTACTTC. Encoded protein: CASDDPYSYEQYF. Full variable domain (remainder filled in from reference TRBV2 and TRBJ2-7): EPEVTQTPSHQVTQMGQEVILRCVPISNHLYFYWYRQILGQKVEFLVSFYNNEISEKSEIFDDQFSVERPDGSNFTLKIRSTKLEDSAMYFCASDDPYSYEQYFGPGTRLTVT.

To note about this clone: Different DNA sequences within this sample yield the same CDR3. V is TRBV7-9 and J is TRBJ1-4, with TRBD1 matching over 8 bases. Unmatched junction bases numbered 6, after V lost 4 bases and J lost 8 bases. This CDR3 has 14 residues. The germline V gene has CDR1 SEHNR and CDR2 FQNEAQ (reference sequence). CDR3 DNA: TGTGCCAGCAGCTCCGGGACAGGAAACGAAAAACTGTTTTTT. It encodes CASSSGTGNEKLFF.

A note on this clone: This sample also contains other DNA sequences that code for the same CDR3. This chain uses TRBV19 with TRBJ2-7; 7 nucleotides align to TRBD1. V was clipped by 4 bases and J by 6 bases; unmatched bases: 0. The CDR3 extends over 11 amino acids. Germline-derived CDR1 and CDR2 are LNHDA and SQIVND (reference sequence). The CDR3, as DNA: TGTGCCAGTAGTAACAGGGGCGAGCAGTACTTC. Its protein is CASSNRGEQYF.

This clone was seen only once. Here the CDR3 DNA reads TGTGCCTGGAAACAAGGCCAGGAGACTCAAAAACTGTTTTTT. It translates to CAWKQGQETQKLFF. This chain uses TRBV30 with TRBJ1-4, with D unresolved. V shed 4 bases and J shed 9 bases, with 18 bases lying between them. Germline CDR1 and CDR2: GTSNPN and SVGIG (reference sequence). This CDR3 spans 14 amino acids.

The chain combines TRBV2 with TRBJ2-2, with 7 positions matching TRBD1. The length of the CDR3 is 13 residues. CDR1 is SNHLY, CDR2 FYNNEI, per germline. The trim removed 9 bases at V and 4 bases at J, leaving 5 bases unmatched. The CDR3 sequence is CASGQEPTGELFF. The CDR3 DNA reads TGTGCCAGTGGACAGGAACCCACCGGGGAGCTGTTTTTT.

The V gene is TRBV29-1, the J gene TRBJ1-2; unclear D gene. Trimming took off 4 bases at V and 0 bases at J, with 9 bases between the two ends. This CDR3 is built from 13 residues. Germline-derived CDR1 and CDR2 are SQVTM and ANQGSEA. CDR3: CSVAARTNYGYTF. The CDR3 DNA sequence: TGCAGCGTTGCAGCCAGGACTAACTATGGCTACACCTTC.

This chain links TRBV30 with TRBJ1-1; 7 bases map to TRBD1. CDR3 length: 12 amino acids. CDR1 and CDR2 from the germline V gene are GTSNPN and SVGIG (reference sequence). Trimming cost V 3 bases and J 7 bases; bases outside gene matches: 5. CDR3 sequence: CAWSRGKGEAFF. DNA for the CDR3: TGTGCCTGGAGCAGGGGGAAGGGTGAAGCTTTCTTT.

The gene calls are TRBV30 and TRBJ1-3; 11 bases are shared with TRBD1. J was trimmed by 4 bases and V by 2 bases; bases with no gene match: 7. Germline values: CDR1 GTSNPN, CDR2 SVGIG (reference sequence). The CDR3 loop spans 16 amino acids. CDR3 in amino acids: CAWSMGQGVRGNTIYF. CDR3 nucleotides: TGTGCCTGGAGTATGGGACAGGGGGTACGCGGAAACACCATATATTTT.

The rearrangement joins TRBV2 to TRBJ1-2, with unresolved D. V shed 7 bases and J shed 7 bases, with 10 bases lying between them. The CDR3 loop spans 11 amino acids. Germline V CDR1 and CDR2: SNHLY, FYNNEI. The CDR3 protein is CASKLAGGYTF. As DNA, the CDR3 is TGTGCCAGCAAGCTGGCCGGTGGCTACACCTTC.

This chain uses TRBV28 with TRBJ2-7; 9 nucleotides line up with TRBD1. Germline V gene data show CDR1 as MDHEN and CDR2 as SYDVKM. V lost 5 bases to trimming and J lost 2 bases; unmatched junction nucleotides: 4. The CDR3 covers 14 residues. In DNA form, the CDR3 reads TGTGCCAGCAGTCCCGGACAGGGGCCCTACGAGCAGTACTTC. It codes for CASSPGQGPYEQYF.

This chain joins TRBV5-1 and TRBJ2-2; D might be TRBD1 or TRBD2, each matching 6 bases. V lost 5 bases to trimming and J lost 3 bases, with 11 bases between them. CDR3 length: 14 residues. In germline, CDR1 is SGHRS, CDR2 YFSETQ. The CDR3: CASRRGEDTGELFF. The CDR3 region has the DNA TGCGCCAGCAGAAGGGGGGAGGACACCGGGGAGCTGTTTTTT.

This sequence joins TRBV5-1 and TRBJ2-3; TRBD2 matches at 12 bases. The germline CDR1 and CDR2 sequences are SGHRS and YFSETQ. Trimming cost V 3 bases and J 2 bases; bases outside gene matches: 4. The CDR3 runs 16 residues. CDR3 sequence: CASSSGLAGDTDTQYF. Written as DNA, the CDR3 is TGCGCCAGCAGCTCGGGACTAGCGGGCGACACAGATACGCAGTATTTT.

The genes are TRBV5-1 and TRBJ2-5; the match to TRBD1 covers 9 bases. V was clipped by 1 base and J by 5 bases; unmatched bases: 6. The CDR3 extends over 15 amino acids. CDR1 is SGHRS, CDR2 YFSETQ, per germline. Here the CDR3 reads CASSLTGTGLETQYF. The CDR3 region has the DNA TGCGCCAGCAGCTTGACCGGGACAGGGTTGGAGACCCAGTACTTC. Using reference TRBV5-1 and TRBJ2-5 for the parts outside the CDR3, the full variable domain is KAGVTQTPRYLIKTRGQQVTLSCSPISGHRSVSWYQQTPGQGLQFLFEYFSETQRNKGNFPGRFSGRQFSNSRSEMNVSTLELGDSALYLCASSLTGTGLETQYFGPGTRLLVL.

The chain uses TRBV5-1 and TRBJ2-7, with D perhaps TRBD1 (5 bases). The V end lost 0 bases, the J end lost 7 bases, and 14 bases lay between the germline ends. CDR1 and CDR2 (germline): SGHRS, YFSETQ. This CDR3 contains 14 residues. CDR3 sequence reads: CASSLGQTPGEQYF. CDR3 nucleotides: TGCGCCAGCAGCTTGGGACAGACCCCCGGGGAGCAGTACTTC.

The rearrangement joins TRBV28 to TRBJ2-1; weak D call: TRBD2 (6 bases). CDR3 length equals 12 residues. Trimming cost V 10 bases and J 13 bases, with 20 bases left between them. The V gene's germline CDR1 is MDHEN and CDR2 SYDVKM. Written as DNA, the CDR3 is TGTGCCACCGGGGGATTCCAGGCCGGACAGTTCTTC. It encodes CATGGFQAGQFF.

DNA of the CDR3: TGTGCCAGCTGTAGGGGACCTCGCACAGATACGCAGTATTTT. Its protein is CASCRGPRTDTQYF. This chain links TRBV7-9 with TRBJ2-3; D is possibly TRBD1 or TRBD2 (5 bases each). Looked up from germline, CDR1 is SEHNR and CDR2 is FQNEAQ (reference sequence). This CDR3 spans 14 amino acids. V shed 8 bases and J shed 1 base, with 13 bases lying between them.